A single sample is the source of the 22 T cell receptor beta chains below, sequenced in a study of graft-versus-host responses after intestinal transplantation. CFSE-labeled responder cells (approximately 200,000) were plated with approximately 200,000 irradiated, violet-dye-labeled stimulator cells. The data were produced by immunoSEQ multiplex PCR, yet TCRdb's version contains in-frame clones alone and is incomplete. The sample lists about 15,000 clones; 30% to 40% were seen once. This specimen was alloreactive CD8+ T cells from a mixed lymphocyte reaction culture, taken before intestinal transplant. As for subset: CFSE-low proliferating T cells sorted from roughly six-day pre-transplant mixed lymphocyte reaction (GvH or HvG direction). The receptors were sampled from a human patient who received an intestinal transplant.

Details on this clone: The junction shows a germline mismatch at one end, possibly a read error. This chain links TRBV11-2 with TRBJ2-7; D call uncertain. The germline V gene has CDR1 SGHAT and CDR2 FQNNGV. This CDR3 has 12 residues. In nucleotides, the CDR3 is TGTGCCAGCAGCTTTGTTTCCTACGGGCAGTACTTC. Amino acid sequence: CASSFVSYGQYF.

Note on this clone: A junction boundary mismatches the germline segment, possibly from a read error. This chain's CDR3 is CANSLLVEGDQPQHF. CDR3 coding DNA: TGTGCCAACAGCTTGTTAGTCGAGGGAGATCAGCCCCAGCATTTT. V and J are TRBV5-6 and TRBJ1-5; D is uncertain. This CDR3 comprises 15 residues. The germline V gene encodes CDR1 SGHDT and CDR2 YYEEEE.

The V gene is TRBV11-3, the J gene TRBJ2-2; 7 nucleotides agree with TRBD2. The germline V gene encodes CDR1 SGHNT and CDR2 YENEEA. V was pared by 4 bases and J by 4 bases, with 12 bases of the junction left unmatched. There are 17 residues in the CDR3. The DNA for the CDR3 is TGTGCCAGCAGCTCCCGGGACTACCCTCCCGGCACCGGGGAGCTGTTTTTT. Translated: CASSSRDYPPGTGELFF.

The chain uses TRBV7-2 and TRBJ2-7; TRBD1 is a possible D gene (6 bases). The CDR3 extends over 14 amino acids. V lost 1 base, J lost 3 bases, and 10 bases lay in between. The germline CDR1 and CDR2 sequences are SGHTA and FQGNSA. CDR3: CASSLDRVGYEQYF. DNA of the CDR3: TGTGCCAGCAGCTTAGACAGGGTAGGCTACGAGCAGTACTTC. Full variable domain (remainder filled in from reference TRBV7-2 and TRBJ2-7): GAGVSQSPSNKVTEKGKDVELRCDPISGHTALYWYRQSLGQGLEFLIYFQGNSAPDKSGLPSDRFSAERTGGSVSTLTIQRTQQEDSAVYLCASSLDRVGYEQYFGPGTRLTVT.

This rearrangement joins TRBV25-1 to TRBJ1-4, with 10 bases aligning to TRBD1. V dropped 3 bases and J dropped 3; count of bases not matched to a gene: 4. The germline V gene has CDR1 MGHDK and CDR2 SYGVNS. The CDR3 consists of 16 residues. DNA of the CDR3: TGTGCCAGCAGTGAGCCTGGACAGGGGGCTAATGAAAAACTGTTTTTT. It translates to CASSEPGQGANEKLFF.

There are a few counts of this clone. The chain joins TRBV5-8 to TRBJ2-7; 9 nucleotides agree with TRBD2. The CDR3 has 15 residues. V gave up 4 bases and J gave up 2 bases; unmatched junction bases: 7. Germline CDR1 is SGHTS and CDR2 is YDEGEE. The CDR3 spells CASSRSSGATYEQYF. The CDR3, as DNA: TGTGCCAGCAGCCGTTCTAGCGGGGCCACCTACGAGCAGTACTTC.

The V call is TRBV7-2, the J call TRBJ2-5; 12 nucleotides agree with TRBD2. Germline assignment: CDR1 SGHTA and CDR2 FQGNSA. V shed 2 bases, J shed 4 bases, and the junction held 8 bases outside the gene matches. The CDR3 is 17 residues long. The CDR3 is CASSLQLAGGSRETQYF. The CDR3 nucleotides are TGTGCCAGCAGCTTACAACTAGCGGGGGGATCAAGAGAGACCCAGTACTTC.

CDR3 coding DNA: TGCAGCGTTGTGGAACAGGAGCAGTACTTC. Translated, it gives CSVVEQEQYF. The V call is TRBV29-1, the J call TRBJ2-7; no clear D gene. V lost 4 bases to trimming and J lost 7 bases, with 8 bases between them. CDR3 length: 10 amino acids. Germline lookup yields CDR1 SQVTM and CDR2 ANQGSEA.

This clone has only a few counts. V and J are TRBV5-5 and TRBJ1-1; D may be TRBD1 (6 bases). CDR1 and CDR2 from the germline V gene are SGHKS and YYEKEE (reference sequence). The CDR3 is 13 amino acids. V was clipped by 1 base and J by 6 bases, with 10 bases between them. CDR3 sequence reads: CASSLWQGPEAFF. As DNA, the CDR3 is TGTGCCAGCAGCTTGTGGCAGGGGCCTGAAGCTTTCTTT.

This clone appeared a few times. The chain carries TRBV30 and TRBJ2-2; 12 bases are a match to TRBD1. V was clipped by 6 bases and J by 1 base; unmatched bases: 3. Germline V gives CDR1 GTSNPN, CDR2 SVGIG (reference sequence). The CDR3 has 15 residues. CDR3 sequence: CACGTGGGNTGELFF. The CDR3 DNA sequence: TGTGCCTGTGGGACAGGGGGCGGGAACACCGGGGAGCTGTTTTTT.

J is TRBJ2-1 and V is TRBV4-3; 8 bases are a match to TRBD2. Germline CDR1 and CDR2: LGHNA and YSLEER. This CDR3 has 15 amino acids. J lost 4 bases, V lost 0 bases, and 2 bases had no gene match. CDR3 nucleotides: TGCGCCAGCAGCCAAGAGACTAGCGAGTACAATGAGCAGTTCTTC. Amino acids: CASSQETSEYNEQFF.

The rearrangement links TRBV30 to TRBJ1-5, with a tentative D call TRBD1 (5 bases). Germline values: CDR1 GTSNPN, CDR2 SVGIG (reference sequence). This CDR3 spans 13 amino acids. The V end lost 1 base, the J end lost 5 bases, and 9 bases lay between the germline ends. CDR3 residues: CAWSGWGDQPQHF. Written as DNA, the CDR3 is TGTGCCTGGAGTGGGTGGGGGGATCAGCCCCAGCATTTT.

The CDR3 coding sequence is TGTGCCAGCAGCGTCTCCTCCTACGAGCAGTACTTC. Amino acid sequence: CASSVSSYEQYF. The chain carries TRBV14 and TRBJ2-7; D not certain. Germline loops: CDR1 SGHDN, CDR2 FVKESK. This CDR3 is 12 amino acids long. The V and J ends lost 5 bases and 0 bases respectively, with 5 bases between them.

DNA of the CDR3: TGTGCCAGCACGGGACTAGCGGGGGGGCCAGTCGGCAATGAGCAGTTCTTC. This translates into CASTGLAGGPVGNEQFF. V gene TRBV7-9 combines with J gene TRBJ2-1; 16 positions agree with TRBD2. Trimming at V came to 7 bases and at J to 6 bases, leaving 9 bases not matched to a gene. Germline loops: CDR1 SEHNR, CDR2 FQNEAQ (reference sequence). The CDR3 covers 17 residues.

The rearrangement joins TRBV27 to TRBJ2-2, with D possibly matching TRBD2 (5 bases). CDR1 is MNHEY and CDR2 is SMNVEV in the germline V gene (reference sequence). There are 14 residues in the CDR3. V gave up 3 bases and J gave up 6 bases, with 11 bases separating them. DNA of the CDR3: TGTGCCAGCAGTTTGGGAGCGTGGCCCGGGGAGCTGTTTTTT. Translated: CASSLGAWPGELFF.

This clone has a handful of counts. The chain has TRBV27 and TRBJ2-2; D is undetermined. The CDR3 totals 12 residues. The germline V and J ends were trimmed by 3 bases and 7 bases, with 6 bases remaining between them. CDR1 and CDR2 (germline): MNHEY, SMNVEV (reference sequence). This chain's CDR3 is CASSFENGELFF. The CDR3 DNA sequence: TGTGCCAGCAGTTTCGAGAACGGGGAGCTGTTTTTT.

The rearrangement links TRBV12-5 to TRBJ2-7; D may be TRBD1 (5 bases). The CDR3 loop spans 16 amino acids. The V gene's germline CDR1 is LGHNT and CDR2 FRNRAP. V lost 6 bases and J lost 2, with 20 bases in between. The CDR3 spells CASGHPQLTATYEQYF. Here the CDR3 DNA reads TGTGCTAGTGGCCACCCCCAGTTGACAGCCACCTACGAGCAGTACTTC. The full variable domain, its missing parts supplied by reference TRBV12-5 and TRBJ2-7, is DARVTQTPRHKVTEMGQEVTMRCQPILGHNTVFWYRQTMMQGLELLAYFRNRAPLDDSGMPKDRFSAEMPDATLATLKIQPSEPRDSAVYFCASGHPQLTATYEQYFGPGTRLTVT.

This clone was picked up a small number of times. The chain joins TRBV10-3 to TRBJ1-1, with 8 bases matching TRBD1. J was trimmed by 4 bases and V by 0 bases; bases with no gene match: 4. This CDR3 region has 15 residues. CDR1 ENHRY and CDR2 SYGVKD come from the germline V gene. CDR3 coding DNA: TGTGCCATCAGTGAGTCGGGGCAGGGGGCCACTGAAGCTTTCTTT. As protein: CAISESGQGATEAFF.

This clone has only a few counts. The chain recombines TRBV2 with TRBJ1-6, with D uncertain. The CDR3 length is 15 residues. V lost 1 base to trimming and J lost 5 bases, with 9 bases between them. The germline V gene encodes CDR1 SNHLY and CDR2 FYNNEI. The CDR3, as DNA: TGTGCCAGCAGTGAAGGTACAGATCATAATTCACCCCTCCACTTT. This sequence encodes CASSEGTDHNSPLHF.

In this sample, this clone turned up a few times. The chain couples TRBV6-4 to TRBJ2-3; TRBD1 aligns across 8 bases. CDR1 and CDR2 (germline): MRHNA, SNTAGT. V lost 1 base, J lost 5 bases, and 5 bases stayed unmatched. The CDR3 has 15 residues. The CDR3 DNA reads TGTGCCAGCAGTGACTTGGACAGGGCTAGAGATACGCAGTATTTT. This sequence encodes CASSDLDRARDTQYF.

This clone was counted a few times. The chain uses TRBV6-6 and TRBJ1-1; D not certain. Trimming removed 6 bases at V and 3 bases at J, with 5 bases between. Germline V gene lookup returns CDR1 MNHNY and CDR2 SVGAGI (reference sequence). The CDR3 totals 11 residues. In nucleotides, the CDR3 is TGTGCCAGCAGCCTTTACACTGAAGCTTTCTTT. This encodes CASSLYTEAFF.

This clone has only a few counts. CDR3 amino acids: CASSLNNHEQFF. CDR3 bases: TGTGCCAGCAGCTTAAACAATCATGAGCAGTTCTTC. The chain links TRBV7-9 to TRBJ2-1; D is undetermined. The V gene's germline CDR1 is SEHNR and CDR2 FQNEAQ (reference sequence). The CDR3 spans 12 residues. The germline V and J ends were trimmed by 2 bases and 8 bases, with 7 bases remaining between them.